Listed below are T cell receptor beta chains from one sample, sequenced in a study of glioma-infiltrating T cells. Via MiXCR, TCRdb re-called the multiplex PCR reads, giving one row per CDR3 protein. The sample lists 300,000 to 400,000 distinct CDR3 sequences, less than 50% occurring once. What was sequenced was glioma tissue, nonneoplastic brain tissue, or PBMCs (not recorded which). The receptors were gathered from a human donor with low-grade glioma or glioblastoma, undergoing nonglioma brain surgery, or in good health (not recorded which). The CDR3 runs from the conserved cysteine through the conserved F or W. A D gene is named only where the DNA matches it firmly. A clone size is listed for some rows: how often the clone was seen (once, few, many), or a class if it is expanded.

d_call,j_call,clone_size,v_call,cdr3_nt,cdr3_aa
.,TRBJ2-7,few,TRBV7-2,TGTGCCAGCACCTTGGACACTACCTACGAGCAGTACTTC,CASTLDTTYEQYF
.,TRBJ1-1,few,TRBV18,TGTGCCAGCTCACCACCGGGGCACCGAGGGAACACTGAAGCTTTCTTT,CASSPPGHRGNTEAFF
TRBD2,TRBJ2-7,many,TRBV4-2,TGTGCCAGCAGCCAACTAGCGGGAGTAAGGTACGAGCAGTACTTC,CASSQLAGVRYEQYF
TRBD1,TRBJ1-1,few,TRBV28,TGTGCCAGCAGATTAGGGACAGCGAACACTGAAGCTTTCTTT,CASRLGTANTEAFF
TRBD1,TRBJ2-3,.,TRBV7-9,TGTGCCAGCAGCCGGGGACAGGACAATCAGCCCCAGTATTTT,CASSRGQDNQPQYF
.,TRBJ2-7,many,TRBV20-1,TGCAGTGCTAGTGTGCCTCACTACGAGCAGTACTTC,CSASVPHYEQYF
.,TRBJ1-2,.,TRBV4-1,TGCGCCAGCAGGCCGCACGGACAGACTAACTATGGCTACACCTTC,CASRPHGQTNYGYTF
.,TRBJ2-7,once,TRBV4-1,TGCGCCAGCAGCCAATCCCGGGGGGCTTACGAGCAGTACTTC,CASSQSRGAYEQYF
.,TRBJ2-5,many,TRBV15,TGTGCCACCAGCGAAACCGAGACCCAGTACTTC,CATSETETQYF
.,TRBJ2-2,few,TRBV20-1,TGCAGTGCTAGAGACAGAACGGGCCTAGCGAACACCGGGGAGCTGTTTTTT,CSARDRTGLANTGELFF
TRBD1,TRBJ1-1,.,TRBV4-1,TGCGCCAGCAGCCAAGATAAGGCAGGGGGAGACAAGTTCGCTGAAGCTTTCTTT,CASSQDKAGGDKFAEAFF
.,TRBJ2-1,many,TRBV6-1,TGTGCCGCCAGACCTGGGATAGCCTACAATGAGCAGTTCTTC,CAARPGIAYNEQFF
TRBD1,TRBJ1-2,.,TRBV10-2,TGCGCCAGCAGAGGGACAGGGTGGGGCTATGGCTACACCTTC,CASRGTGWGYGYTF
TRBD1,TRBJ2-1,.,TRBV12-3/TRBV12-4,TGTGCCAGCACCCGCGGACAGGGAAATATGCAGTTCTTC,CASTRGQGNMQFF
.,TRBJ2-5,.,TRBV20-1,TGCAGTGCTAGAGATCGGGCAGGCGGAGAGACCCGGTACTTC,CSARDRAGGETRYF
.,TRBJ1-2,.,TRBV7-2,TGTGCCAGCAGCCCGGGACTTAACTATGGCTACACCTTC,CASSPGLNYGYTF
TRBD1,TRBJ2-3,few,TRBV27,TGTGCCAGCAGTCGTATAGTTCAATCCGGGACAGGGAGACCAGATACGCAGTATTTT,CASSRIVQSGTGRPDTQYF
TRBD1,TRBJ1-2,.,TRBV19,TGTGCCAGTAGTACACAGGGGCGATACTATGGCTACACCTTC,CASSTQGRYYGYTF
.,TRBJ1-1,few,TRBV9,TGTGCCAGCAGCGTAGAGGTGAACACTGAAGCTTTCTTT,CASSVEVNTEAFF
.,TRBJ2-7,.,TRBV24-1,TGTGCCACCAGTGATTCTAGGCTCCCCTACGAGCAGTACTTC,CATSDSRLPYEQYF
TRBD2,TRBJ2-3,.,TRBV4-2,TGTGCCAGCAGCCATGCCCGGACTAGCGGGAGCACAGATACGCAGTATTTT,CASSHARTSGSTDTQYF
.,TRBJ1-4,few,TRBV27,TGTGCCAGCAGCCTATCTTACAGAAGGGGTAATGAAAAACTGTTTTTT,CASSLSYRRGNEKLFF
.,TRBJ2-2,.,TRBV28,TGTGCCAGCAGTTCAGCTAACACCGGGGAGCTGTTTTTT,CASSSANTGELFF
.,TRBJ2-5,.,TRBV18,TGTGCCAGCTCACCATTTACCAAAGAGACCCAGTACTTC,CASSPFTKETQYF
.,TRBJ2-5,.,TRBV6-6,TGTGCCAGCAGTTACTCACGAGGGGTGGAGACCCAGTACTTC,CASSYSRGVETQYF
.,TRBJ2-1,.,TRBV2,TGTGCCACCGTAACCGGGAGTAGCAGCGAGCAGTTCTTC,CATVTGSSSEQFF
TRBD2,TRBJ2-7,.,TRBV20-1,TGCAGTGCGGTAGCGGGAGGGACTACCTACGAGCAGTACTTC,CSAVAGGTTYEQYF
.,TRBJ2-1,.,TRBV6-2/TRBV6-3,TGTGCCAGCAGCGTTCTATCGAGCTCCTACAATGAGCAGTTCTTC,CASSVLSSSYNEQFF
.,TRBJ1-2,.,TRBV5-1,TGCGCCAGCAGCTTGTTGGTAGGGGTAGACTATGGCTACACCTTC,CASSLLVGVDYGYTF
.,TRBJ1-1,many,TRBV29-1,TGCAGCGCCGCACCAGGGGACACTGAAGCTTTCTTT,CSAAPGDTEAFF
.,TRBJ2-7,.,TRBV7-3,TGTGCCAGCAGCTTAGTCGGTACCCCCTCCTACGAGCAGTACTTC,CASSLVGTPSYEQYF
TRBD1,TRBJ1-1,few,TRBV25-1,TGTGCCAGCAGTTCCACCGGGACAGGGAACACTGAAGCTTTCTTT,CASSSTGTGNTEAFF
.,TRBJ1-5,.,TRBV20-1,TGCAGTGCTAGAGATTACCGACAGATAGATCATCCCCAGCATTTT,CSARDYRQIDHPQHF
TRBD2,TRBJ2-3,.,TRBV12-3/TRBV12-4,TGTGCCAGCAGTACCCGAGCGGGAGACACAGATACGCAGTATTTT,CASSTRAGDTDTQYF
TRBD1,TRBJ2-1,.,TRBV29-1,TGCAGCGCCCGGACAGGGGCTGACAATGAGCAGTTCTTC,CSARTGADNEQFF
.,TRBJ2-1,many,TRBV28,TGTGCCAGCAGTTTCAGGACCGAGACCCCCTTC,CASSFRTETPF
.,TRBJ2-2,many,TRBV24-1,TGTGCCACCAGTGATAATTCGGACAGTTTCACCGGGGAGCTGTTTTTT,CATSDNSDSFTGELFF
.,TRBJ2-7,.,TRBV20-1,TGCAGTGCTACGGACACCAACAATGAGCAGTACTTC,CSATDTNNEQYF
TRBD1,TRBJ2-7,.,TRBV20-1,TGCAGTGCTTTCAACGGACAGGGGACCGAGCAGTACTTC,CSAFNGQGTEQYF
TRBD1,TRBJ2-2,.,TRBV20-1,TGCAGTGCTGGGGGACAGGAGAACACCGGGGAGCTGTTTTTT,CSAGGQENTGELFF